By frequency in the sample, the clone carrying this T cell receptor (gamma chain) is medium-sized. Its target is unknown. Sequencing used genomic DNA taken from PBMCs of patients and controls. The record originates from a study of gamma delta lymphoproliferative disorders and STAT genes. Study details: Delta-chain libraries followed the EuroClonality-NGS standard operating procedure. Study outcomes and limitations: Leukemic cells skewed toward terminal effectors, unlike likely varied control T cells. Apart from a couple of gamma clonotypes, major patient clonotypes were public. Low-frequency NGS calls may be less specific, so public or private leukemic clones need confirmation.

TCRdb reapplied CATT to the multiplex PCR reads. This table has roughly 860 gamma-chain clones, approximately 13% appearing once. The CDR3 is 14 amino acids. After removal of 0 bases from V and 6 bases from J, the junction contained 8 bases not matched to a gene. The V gene's germline CDR1 is EGSNGY and CDR2 YDSYNSKV. Sequencing was performed on blood. This chain connects TRGV2 to TRGJ1 or TRGJ2. The J gene, not given by TCRdb, was assigned here from a germline match of the nucleotide sequence. The receptor was isolated from a human donor in good health. CDR3 amino acids: CATWDGQRGYKKLF. CDR3 nucleotides: TGTGCCACCTGGGACGGGCAACGGGGTTATAAGAAACTCTTT.